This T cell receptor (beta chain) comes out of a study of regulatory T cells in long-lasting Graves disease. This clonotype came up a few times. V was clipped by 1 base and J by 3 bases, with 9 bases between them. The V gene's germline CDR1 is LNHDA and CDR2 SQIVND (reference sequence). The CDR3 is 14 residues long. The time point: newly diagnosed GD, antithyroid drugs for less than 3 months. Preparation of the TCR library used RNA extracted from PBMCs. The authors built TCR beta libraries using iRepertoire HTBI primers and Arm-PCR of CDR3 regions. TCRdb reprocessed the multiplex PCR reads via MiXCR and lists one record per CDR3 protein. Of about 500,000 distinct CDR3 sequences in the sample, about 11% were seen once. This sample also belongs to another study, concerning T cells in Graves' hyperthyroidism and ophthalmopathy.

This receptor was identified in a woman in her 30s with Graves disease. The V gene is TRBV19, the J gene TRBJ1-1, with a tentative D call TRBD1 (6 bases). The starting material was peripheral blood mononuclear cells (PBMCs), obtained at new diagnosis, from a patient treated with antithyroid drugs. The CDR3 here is CASSIVAGDTEAFF. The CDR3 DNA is TGTGCCAGTAGTATAGTGGCAGGGGACACTGAAGCTTTCTTT.